The clone carrying this T cell receptor beta chain appeared once. The antigen is undetermined. This sample stems from a study of tumor-infiltrating lymphocytes in localized non-small cell lung cancer. Across the study: The cohort mixed smokers and never-smokers, several histologies, and some post-neoadjuvant-chemotherapy samples. Study results and caveats: T-cell fraction did not differ between immunotypes IM1 and IM2.

V dropped 3 bases and J dropped 4; count of bases not matched to a gene: 8. CDR3 length: 16 amino acids. CDR1 is MDHEN, CDR2 SYDVKM, per germline. Only in-frame clones appear in the TCRdb table, and some are missing; sequencing was by immunoSEQ multiplex PCR. This sample has about 22,000 clones, with more than 75% found just once. V usage is TRBV28 and J usage is TRBJ2-1, with 8 bases that match TRBD2. This TCR was sampled from a human donor with non-small cell lung cancer. The material sequenced was lung tumor tissue. In DNA, the CDR3 is TGTGCCAGCAGTTTTCCCCCTAAGCGGGAGTACAATGAGCAGTTCTTC. This sequence encodes CASSFPPKREYNEQFF.